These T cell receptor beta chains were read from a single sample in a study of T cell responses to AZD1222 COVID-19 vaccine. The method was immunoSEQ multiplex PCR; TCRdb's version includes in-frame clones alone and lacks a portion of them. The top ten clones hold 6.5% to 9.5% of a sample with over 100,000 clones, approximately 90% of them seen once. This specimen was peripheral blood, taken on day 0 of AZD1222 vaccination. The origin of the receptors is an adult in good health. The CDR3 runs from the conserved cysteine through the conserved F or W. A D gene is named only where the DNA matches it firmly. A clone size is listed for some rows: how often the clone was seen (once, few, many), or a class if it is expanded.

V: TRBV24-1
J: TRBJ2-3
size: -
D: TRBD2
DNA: TGTGCCACCAGTGACTCAGGACGGGGGGCAGATACGCAGTATTTT
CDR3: CATSDSGRGADTQYF

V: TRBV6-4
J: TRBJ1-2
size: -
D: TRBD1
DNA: TGTGCCACCGACTCGTCGACAGGGAACTATGGCTACACCTTC
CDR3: CATDSSTGNYGYTF

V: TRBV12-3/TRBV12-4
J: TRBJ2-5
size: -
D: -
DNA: TGTGCCAGCAGGCTTGAGGGGGAGACCCAGTACTTC
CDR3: CASRLEGETQYF

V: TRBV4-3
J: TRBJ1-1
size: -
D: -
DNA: TGCGCCAGCAGCAGACAGCCGAACACTGAAGCTTTCTTT
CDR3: CASSRQPNTEAFF

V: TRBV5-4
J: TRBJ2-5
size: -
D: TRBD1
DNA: TGTGCCAGCAGCTGGGACAGATCCTCCCAAGAGACCCAGTACTTC
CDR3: CASSWDRSSQETQYF

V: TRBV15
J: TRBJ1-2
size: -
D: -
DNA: TGTGCCACCAGCAGAGGGGGAGCCGGCGGCTACACCTTC
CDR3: CATSRGGAGGYTF

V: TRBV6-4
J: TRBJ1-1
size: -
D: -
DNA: TGTGCCAGCAGTGACAGGTCGGAAACTGAAGCTTTCTTT
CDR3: CASSDRSETEAFF

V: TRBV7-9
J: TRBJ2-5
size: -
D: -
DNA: TGTGCCAGCAGCTTCCTAATGGGTCGGGGAAGGGAGACCCAGTACTTC
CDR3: CASSFLMGRGRETQYF

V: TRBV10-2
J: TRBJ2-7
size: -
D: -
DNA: TGCGCCAGCAGTGTCGGGGCCGGCCTCTACGAGCAGTACTTC
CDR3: CASSVGAGLYEQYF

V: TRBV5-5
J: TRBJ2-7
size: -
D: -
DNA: TGTGCCAGCAGCCGGGCGGGGATTGATGACGAGCAGTACTTC
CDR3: CASSRAGIDDEQYF

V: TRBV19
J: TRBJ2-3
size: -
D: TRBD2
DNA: TGTGCCAGTAGTATGGGAAGAAGCGGGGGGCTGAGTGCAGATACGCAGTATTTT
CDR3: CASSMGRSGGLSADTQYF

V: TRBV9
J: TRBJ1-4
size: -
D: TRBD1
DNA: TGTGCCAGCAGCTCACGACAGGGAACAGAAGAAAAACTGTTTTTT
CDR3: CASSSRQGTEEKLFF

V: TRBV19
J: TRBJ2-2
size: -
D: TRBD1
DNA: TGTGCCAGTAGTATTACAGGGGGTAACACCGGGGAGCTGTTTTTT
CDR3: CASSITGGNTGELFF

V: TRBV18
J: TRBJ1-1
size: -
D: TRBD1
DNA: TGTGCCAGCTCACCAACGACAGGGGGTTTGAACACTGAAGCTTTCTTT
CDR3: CASSPTTGGLNTEAFF

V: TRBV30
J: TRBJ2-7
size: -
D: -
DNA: TGTGCCTGGAGTGTATGGGGGTACGAGCAGTACTTC
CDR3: CAWSVWGYEQYF

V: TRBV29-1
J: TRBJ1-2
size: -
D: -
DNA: TGCAGCGTTCCCATCGGGTTTGGCTACACCTTC
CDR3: CSVPIGFGYTF

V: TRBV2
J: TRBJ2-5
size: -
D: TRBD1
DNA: TGTGCCAGCAGTGGACAGGGAGAGACCCAGTACTTC
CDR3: CASSGQGETQYF

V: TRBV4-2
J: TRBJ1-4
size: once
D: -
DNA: TGTGCCAGCAGCCAATCCGCGGGGGCGGGCGAAAAACTGTTTTTT
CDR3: CASSQSAGAGEKLFF

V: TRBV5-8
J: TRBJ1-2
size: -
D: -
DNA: TGTGCCAGCACCCTGTGGGAAGGGGGTCCTTATGGCTACACCTTC
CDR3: CASTLWEGGPYGYTF

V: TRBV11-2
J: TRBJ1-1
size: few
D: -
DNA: TGTGCCAGCAGCTTAACGCAGGTTGTCACTGAAGCTTTCTTT
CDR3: CASSLTQVVTEAFF

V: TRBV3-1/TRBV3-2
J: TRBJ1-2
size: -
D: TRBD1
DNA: TGTGCCAGCAGCCAGGAAAACAGGGGGGGCTACACCTTC
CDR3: CASSQENRGGYTF

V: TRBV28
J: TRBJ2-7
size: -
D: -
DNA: TGTGCCAGCAGCCTAAGTCTGGGGACCTACGAGCAGTACTTC
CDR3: CASSLSLGTYEQYF

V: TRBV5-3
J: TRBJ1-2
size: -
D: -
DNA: TGTGCCAGAAGCGCTGGTCGTGGGGGGCTCAATGGCTACACCTTC
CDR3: CARSAGRGGLNGYTF

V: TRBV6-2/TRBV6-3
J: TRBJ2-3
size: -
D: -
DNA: TGTGCCAGCAGTTACTTGTACAGGGTCGCAGATACGCAGTATTTT
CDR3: CASSYLYRVADTQYF